Below, one TCR beta chain is given with its context. This record belongs to a study of T cell responses to AZD1222 COVID-19 vaccine. Assay: immunoSEQ multiplex PCR; the TCRdb copy retains only in-frame clones and omits some. The table shows approximately 84,000 clones, with roughly 88% occurring only once. The length of the CDR3 is 11 residues. The germline CDR1 and CDR2 sequences are SNHLY and FYNNEI. Trimming stripped 2 bases from V and 9 bases from J, with 4 bases between. V gene TRBV2 combines with J gene TRBJ2-2; D unclear. This clonotype originated in an adult who received the AZD1222 COVID-19 vaccine. This specimen consisted of peripheral blood, obtained 28 days after the second AZD1222 dose. CDR3 sequence (DNA): TGTGCCAGCAGTGAACGAAGGGAGCTGTTTTTT. Residues: CASSERRELFF.